The entry below describes one TCR beta chain. These data belong to a study of technical replicates of blood from several donors. The data were produced by immunoSEQ multiplex PCR, yet TCRdb's version contains in-frame clones alone and is incomplete. The data hold some 71,000 clones, with roughly 96% observed a single time. This CDR3 comprises 14 residues. V was trimmed by 4 bases and J by 2 bases, leaving 9 bases between them. Germline CDR1 reads SGHRS; CDR2 reads YFSETQ. The sequenced sample consisted of T cells isolated from PBMCs. The chain couples TRBV5-1 to TRBJ2-2; D not certain. This sequence originates from a human donor in good health. This chain's CDR3 is CASSPDSNTGELFF. The CDR3 region has the DNA TGCGCCAGCAGCCCTGACTCCAACACCGGGGAGCTGTTTTTT.